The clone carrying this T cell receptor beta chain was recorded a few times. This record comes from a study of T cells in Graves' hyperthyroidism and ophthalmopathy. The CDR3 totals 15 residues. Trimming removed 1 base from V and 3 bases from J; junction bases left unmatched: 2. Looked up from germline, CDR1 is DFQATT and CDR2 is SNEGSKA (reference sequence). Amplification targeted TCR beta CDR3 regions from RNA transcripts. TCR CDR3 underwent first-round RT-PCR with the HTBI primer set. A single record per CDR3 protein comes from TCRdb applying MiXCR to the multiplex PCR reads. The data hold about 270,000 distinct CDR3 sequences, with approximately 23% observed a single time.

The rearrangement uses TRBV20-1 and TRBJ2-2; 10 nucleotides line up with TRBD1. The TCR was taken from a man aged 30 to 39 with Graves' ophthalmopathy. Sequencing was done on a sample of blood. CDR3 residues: CSARAGTGDTGELFF. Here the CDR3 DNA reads TGCAGTGCTAGAGCGGGGACAGGGGACACCGGGGAGCTGTTTTTT.